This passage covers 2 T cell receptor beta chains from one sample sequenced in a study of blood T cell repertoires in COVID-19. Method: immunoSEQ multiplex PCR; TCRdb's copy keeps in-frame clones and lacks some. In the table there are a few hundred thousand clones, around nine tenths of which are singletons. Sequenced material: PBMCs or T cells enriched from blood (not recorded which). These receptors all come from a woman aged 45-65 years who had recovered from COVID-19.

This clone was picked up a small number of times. CDR3 sequence (DNA): TGTGCCAGCAAAAATACTGCCTATGGCTACACCTTC. Protein: CASKNTAYGYTF. This sequence joins TRBV6-5 and TRBJ1-2, with no clear D. CDR3 length: 12 amino acids. In germline, CDR1 is MNHEY, CDR2 SVGAGI. The V end lost 7 bases, the J end lost 4 bases, and 10 bases lay between the germline ends.

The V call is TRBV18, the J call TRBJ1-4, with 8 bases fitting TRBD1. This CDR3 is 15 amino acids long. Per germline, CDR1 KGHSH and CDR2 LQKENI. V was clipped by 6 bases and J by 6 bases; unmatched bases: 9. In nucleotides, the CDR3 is TGTGCCAGCTCGCAGGACAGGGTCGTATATGAAAAACTGTTTTTT. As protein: CASSQDRVVYEKLFF.